A selection of T cell receptor beta chains follows, all from one sample in a study of cytomegalovirus exposure and HLA in healthy donors. TCRdb's copy holds only in-frame clones and misses some; the assay was immunoSEQ multiplex PCR. Of about 120,000 clones detected, 77% appear once; the ten largest clones hold approximately 11%. The material sequenced was PBMCs. Receptors were obtained from a man in his forties in good health and CMV-seropositive. Each CDR3 is given with its conserved first and last residue. A D gene is named only where the DNA matches it firmly. The size entry is marked missing in some rows and otherwise reads once, few, many or a size class.

D	V	J	size	DNA	CDR3
TRBD2	TRBV27	TRBJ2-1	once	TGTGCCAGCACCGATGGGACTAGCGGCCACAATGAGCAGTTCTTC	CASTDGTSGHNEQFF
NA	TRBV7-3	TRBJ2-3	NA	TGTGCCAGCAGCCGCGGGTCCGGAAGCACAGATACGCAGTATTTT	CASSRGSGSTDTQYF
TRBD2	TRBV18	TRBJ2-2	NA	TGTGCCAGCTCACCACTTGGGACTAGAAACACCGGGGAGCTGTTTTTT	CASSPLGTRNTGELFF
NA	TRBV10-3	TRBJ2-1	once	TGTGCCATCAGGTTTGGGCAGGGAAAAGGAGATGAGCAGTTCTTC	CAIRFGQGKGDEQFF
NA	TRBV5-1	TRBJ2-7	NA	TGCGCCAGCAGCTTGGGGGGGGTCTCCGTTAGCGAGCAGTACTTC	CASSLGGVSVSEQYF
TRBD1	TRBV7-2	TRBJ2-7	NA	TGTGCCAGCAGCGAGGGGGCCCCGAGCTCCTACGAGCAGTACTTC	CASSEGAPSSYEQYF
TRBD2	TRBV5-1	TRBJ2-6	NA	TGCGCCAGCAGCCCCGGGGGGGCAGATGGGGCCAACGTCCTGACTTTC	CASSPGGADGANVLTF
TRBD2	TRBV19	TRBJ2-1	NA	TGTGCCAGTAGTATAGCAGGACTAGCGGGGTCCTACAATGAGCAGTTCTTC	CASSIAGLAGSYNEQFF
NA	TRBV6-5	TRBJ1-2	NA	TGTGCCAGCAGGGACAGCTTTAACTATGGCTACACCTTC	CASRDSFNYGYTF
NA	TRBV13	TRBJ1-5	few	TGTGCCAGCAGCCCAGGACATAGCAATCAGCCCCAGCATTTT	CASSPGHSNQPQHF
NA	TRBV5-1	TRBJ1-6	NA	TGCGCCAGCAGCTTGAAGGCGGCAGAAAACTCCTATAATTCACCCCTCCACTTT	CASSLKAAENSYNSPLHF
NA	TRBV4-3	TRBJ1-3	NA	TGCGCCAGCAGCCAAGATCGGGGGTTCGGAAACACCATATATTTT	CASSQDRGFGNTIYF
TRBD1	TRBV5-1	TRBJ2-3	NA	TGCGCCAGCAGGAAAATTCGGGACAGGGGTTTGGCTACGCAGTATTTT	CASRKIRDRGLATQYF